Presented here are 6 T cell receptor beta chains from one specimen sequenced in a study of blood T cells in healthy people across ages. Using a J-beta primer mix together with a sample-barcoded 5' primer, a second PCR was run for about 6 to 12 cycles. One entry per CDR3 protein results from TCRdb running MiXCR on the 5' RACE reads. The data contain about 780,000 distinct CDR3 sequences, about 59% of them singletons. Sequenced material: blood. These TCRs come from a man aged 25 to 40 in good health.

Here the CDR3 DNA reads TGTGCCAGCTCACCCACAGGACAGAAAGAGACCCAGTACTTC. As protein: CASSPTGQKETQYF. The gene calls are TRBV18 and TRBJ2-5; the D gene is possibly TRBD1 (6 bases). The V gene lost 3 bases and the J gene lost 3 bases, with 11 bases spanning the gap. Germline-derived CDR1 and CDR2 are KGHSH and LQKENI. The CDR3 is made up of 14 amino acids.

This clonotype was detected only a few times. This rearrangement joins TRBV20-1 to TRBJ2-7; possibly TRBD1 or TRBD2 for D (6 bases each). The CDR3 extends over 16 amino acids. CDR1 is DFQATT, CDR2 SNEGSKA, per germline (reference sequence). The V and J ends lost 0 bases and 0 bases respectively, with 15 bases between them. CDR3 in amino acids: CSARDDTGANSYEQYF. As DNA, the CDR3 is TGCAGTGCTAGAGATGACACGGGGGCCAACTCCTACGAGCAGTACTTC.

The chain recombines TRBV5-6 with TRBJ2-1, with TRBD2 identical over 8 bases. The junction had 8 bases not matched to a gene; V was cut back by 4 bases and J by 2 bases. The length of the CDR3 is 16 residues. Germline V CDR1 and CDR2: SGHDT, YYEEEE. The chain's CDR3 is CASSQNGRGAYNEQFF. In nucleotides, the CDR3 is TGTGCCAGCAGCCAAAATGGGCGGGGGGCCTACAATGAGCAGTTCTTC.

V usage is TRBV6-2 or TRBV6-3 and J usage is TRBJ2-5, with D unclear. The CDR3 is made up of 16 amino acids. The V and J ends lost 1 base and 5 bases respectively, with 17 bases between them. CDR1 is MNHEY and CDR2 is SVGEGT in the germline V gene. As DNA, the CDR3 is TGTGCCAGCAGTTACTGGGTGCGGCGGTTCGAGGAGACCCAGTACTTC. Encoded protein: CASSYWVRRFEETQYF.

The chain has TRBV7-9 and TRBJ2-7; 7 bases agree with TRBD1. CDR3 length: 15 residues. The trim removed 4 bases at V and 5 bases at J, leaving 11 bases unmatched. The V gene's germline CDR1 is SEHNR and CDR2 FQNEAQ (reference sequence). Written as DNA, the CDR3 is TGTGCCAGCAGCTCGCTGGACAGGCGGATCCACGAGCAGTACTTC. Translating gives CASSSLDRRIHEQYF. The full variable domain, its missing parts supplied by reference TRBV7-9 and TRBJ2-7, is DTGVSQNPRHKITKRGQNVTFRCDPISEHNRLYWYRQTLGQGPEFLTYFQNEAQLEKSRLLSDRFSAERPKGSFSTLEIQRTEQGDSAMYLCASSSLDRRIHEQYFGPGTRLTVT.

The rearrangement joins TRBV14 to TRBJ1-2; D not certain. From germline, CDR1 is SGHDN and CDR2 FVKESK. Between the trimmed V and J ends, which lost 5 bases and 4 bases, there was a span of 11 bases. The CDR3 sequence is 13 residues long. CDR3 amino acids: CASSVGLTYGYTF. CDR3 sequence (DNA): TGTGCCAGCAGCGTAGGGCTGACCTATGGCTACACCTTC.